These T cell receptor beta chains were read from a single sample in a study of a mutant IDH1 vaccine in newly diagnosed glioma. For these TCRs, the target antigens are not known. Here immunoSEQ multiplex PCR was the method, and the copy in TCRdb shows in-frame clones only, minus some. Of around 69,000 clones in the sample, around 90% were seen once. Specimen: PBMCs, collected from a glioma patient whose treatment included an IDH1 peptide vaccine. The receptors derive from a man aged 30 to 39 with glioma. Both conserved end residues are part of each CDR3. The D gene is left open where the match is weak. Clone size is not always given. Where it is, it says once, few, many or a class for expanded clones.

clone size,J gene,D gene,V gene,CDR3 protein,CDR3 DNA
.,TRBJ1-1,TRBD1,TRBV2,CASGLLSRGLVNTEAFF,TGTGCCAGCGGACTATTAAGCAGGGGGCTCGTGAACACTGAAGCTTTCTTT
.,TRBJ2-7,.,TRBV19,CASSRDGAYEQYF,TGTGCCAGTAGTAGGGACGGGGCCTACGAGCAGTACTTC
.,TRBJ2-1,TRBD1,TRBV5-1,CASSSDRGDTYNEQFF,TGCGCCAGCAGCTCCGACAGGGGAGATACCTACAATGAGCAGTTCTTC
.,TRBJ2-1,TRBD2,TRBV7-2,CASSLEGLGYNEQFF,TGTGCCAGCAGCCTCGAGGGACTAGGATACAATGAGCAGTTCTTC
.,TRBJ1-3,TRBD1,TRBV19,CASSNTGDSGNTIYF,TGTGCCAGTAGTAACACAGGGGACTCTGGAAACACCATATATTTT
.,TRBJ2-1,.,TRBV7-6,CASSLAQDSEEFF,TGTGCCAGCAGCTTAGCGCAAGATAGCGAAGAGTTCTTC
.,TRBJ1-6,.,TRBV29-1,CSVRQGNSPLHF,TGCAGCGTTCGCCAGGGGAACTCACCCCTCCACTTT
.,TRBJ2-5,.,TRBV7-6,CASNPSGVGQETQYF,TGTGCCAGCAACCCGAGTGGGGTCGGGCAAGAGACCCAGTACTTC
.,TRBJ1-2,.,TRBV20-1,CSARTVSDTF,TGCAGTGCTAGAACAGTTAGCGACACCTTC
.,TRBJ1-1,TRBD1,TRBV11-3,CASSSQGQAEAFF,TGTGCCAGCAGCTCCCAGGGACAGGCTGAAGCTTTCTTT
once,TRBJ1-6,TRBD1,TRBV29-1,CSAEGQGVDPYNSPLHF,TGCAGCGCCGAGGGGCAGGGGGTAGACCCCTATAATTCACCCCTCCACTTT
.,TRBJ1-5,.,TRBV6-5,CASSYQRNQPQHF,TGTGCCAGCAGTTATCAGCGGAATCAGCCCCAGCATTTT
once,TRBJ2-1,.,TRBV7-3,CASSRTVNSYNEQFF,TGTGCCAGCAGCCGGACAGTTAACTCTTACAATGAGCAGTTCTTC
.,TRBJ2-7,.,TRBV6-6,CASSYSITYEQYF,TGTGCCAGCAGTTACTCGATCACCTACGAGCAGTACTTC
.,TRBJ2-7,TRBD2,TRBV15,CATSQTSGEQYF,TGTGCCACCAGTCAGACTAGCGGGGAGCAGTACTTC
.,TRBJ2-1,.,TRBV29-1,CSVALSVGNEQFF,TGCAGCGTTGCCCTCAGTGTGGGGAATGAGCAGTTCTTC
once,TRBJ1-1,.,TRBV5-3,CARSLGLVHSKAFF,TGTGCCAGAAGCTTGGGTTTGGTCCATTCGAAAGCTTTCTTT
.,TRBJ2-1,.,TRBV28,CASKEGWRSSYNEQFF,TGTGCCAGCAAGGAGGGCTGGAGGAGCTCCTACAATGAGCAGTTCTTC
.,TRBJ1-1,TRBD1,TRBV4-1,CASSQRQGPNTEAFF,TGCGCCAGCAGCCAACGACAGGGGCCGAACACTGAAGCTTTCTTT
.,TRBJ1-2,.,TRBV30,CAWSVDFRLNYGYTF,TGTGCCTGGAGTGTCGACTTTAGACTAAACTATGGCTACACCTTC
.,TRBJ2-5,.,TRBV7-8,CASSLVGIFRETQYF,TGTGCCAGCAGCTTAGTGGGGATCTTCAGAGAGACCCAGTACTTC
.,TRBJ2-5,TRBD1,TRBV30,CAWTDRVAETQYF,TGTGCCTGGACTGACAGGGTGGCGGAGACCCAGTACTTC
once,TRBJ1-2,.,TRBV28,CASSLHREGYGYTF,TGTGCCAGCAGTTTACACAGGGAAGGGTATGGCTACACCTTC
.,TRBJ2-3,TRBD1,TRBV5-4,CASSLAGQGSTDTQYF,TGTGCCAGCAGCTTGGCGGGACAGGGGAGCACAGATACGCAGTATTTT
.,TRBJ2-1,.,TRBV2,CASSDPPTDEQFF,TGTGCCAGCAGTGACCCCCCAACGGATGAGCAGTTCTTC
.,TRBJ2-2,TRBD1,TRBV7-8,CASSLGTGQENTGELFF,TGTGCCAGCAGCTTAGGGACAGGGCAGGAGAACACCGGGGAGCTGTTTTTT
.,TRBJ1-5,.,TRBV27,CASSQGYGQPQHF,TGTGCCAGCAGTCAGGGATACGGTCAGCCCCAGCATTTT
.,TRBJ2-1,TRBD2,TRBV9,CASSVARGTSGVMNRDEQFF,TGTGCCAGCAGCGTAGCAAGGGGGACTAGCGGGGTGATGAACAGGGATGAGCAGTTCTTC
.,TRBJ1-3,TRBD1,TRBV6-5,CASRAGGSSGNTIYF,TGTGCCAGCAGGGCAGGGGGTTCCTCTGGAAACACCATATATTTT
.,TRBJ2-5,TRBD1,TRBV7-2,CASSSTGQGRETQYF,TGTGCCAGCAGCTCAACCGGACAGGGTCGAGAGACCCAGTACTTC
.,TRBJ2-2,TRBD2,TRBV4-2,CASSQEGLAENTGELFF,TGTGCCAGCAGCCAAGAAGGGCTAGCGGAGAACACCGGGGAGCTGTTTTTT
once,TRBJ1-1,.,TRBV28,CASSLPPRGIEAFF,TGTGCCAGCAGTTTACCCCCACGGGGTATCGAAGCTTTCTTT
.,TRBJ2-3,.,TRBV5-1,CASSSPRQILTDTQYF,TGCGCCAGCAGCTCCCCTCGGCAGATACTCACAGATACGCAGTATTTT
.,TRBJ2-1,TRBD2,TRBV10-1,CANSKLAGRGYEQFF,TGCGCCAACTCGAAACTAGCGGGGAGGGGGTATGAGCAGTTCTTC
.,TRBJ2-4,TRBD2,TRBV19,CASSPLMGRGRAKNIQYF,TGTGCCAGTAGTCCCCTAATGGGGAGGGGAAGAGCCAAAAACATTCAGTACTTC
.,TRBJ1-5,.,TRBV6-5,CASSPGFGDQPQHF,TGTGCCAGCAGCCCAGGGTTTGGGGATCAGCCCCAGCATTTT
few,TRBJ2-1,.,TRBV11-3,CASSSGLVYGEQFF,TGTGCCAGCAGTTCCGGGTTAGTCTACGGTGAGCAGTTCTTC
.,TRBJ2-7,.,TRBV27,CASSSGRSNYEQYF,TGTGCCAGCAGTTCCGGGAGAAGCAACTACGAGCAGTACTTC
.,TRBJ1-1,.,TRBV7-2,CASSLYGVGNTEAFF,TGTGCCAGCAGCCTCTACGGGGTCGGTAACACTGAAGCTTTCTTT
.,TRBJ1-2,.,TRBV19,CASSTNVGTGGYTF,TGTGCCAGTAGTACAAACGTGGGTACAGGGGGCTACACCTTC
.,TRBJ2-1,TRBD1,TRBV7-8,CASSLTGQGNGEQFF,TGTGCCAGCAGCTTAACAGGACAGGGGAACGGTGAGCAGTTCTTC